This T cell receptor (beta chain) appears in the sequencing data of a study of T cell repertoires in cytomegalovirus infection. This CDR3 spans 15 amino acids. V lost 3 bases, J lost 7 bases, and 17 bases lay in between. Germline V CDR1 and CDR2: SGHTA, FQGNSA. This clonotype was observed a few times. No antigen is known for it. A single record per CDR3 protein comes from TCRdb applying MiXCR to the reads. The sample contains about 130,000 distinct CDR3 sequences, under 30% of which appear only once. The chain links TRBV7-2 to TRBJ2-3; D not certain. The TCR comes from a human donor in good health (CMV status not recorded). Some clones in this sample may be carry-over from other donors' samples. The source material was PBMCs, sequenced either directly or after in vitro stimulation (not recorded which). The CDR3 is CASSLSSDMGYTQYF. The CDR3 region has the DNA TGTGCCAGCAGCTTGAGCAGTGACATGGGGTATACGCAGTATTTT. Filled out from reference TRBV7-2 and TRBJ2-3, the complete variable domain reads GAGVSQSPSNKVTEKGKDVELRCDPISGHTALYWYRQSLGQGLEFLIYFQGNSAPDKSGLPSDRFSAERTGGSVSTLTIQRTQQEDSAVYLCASSLSSDMGYTQYFGPGTRLTVL.